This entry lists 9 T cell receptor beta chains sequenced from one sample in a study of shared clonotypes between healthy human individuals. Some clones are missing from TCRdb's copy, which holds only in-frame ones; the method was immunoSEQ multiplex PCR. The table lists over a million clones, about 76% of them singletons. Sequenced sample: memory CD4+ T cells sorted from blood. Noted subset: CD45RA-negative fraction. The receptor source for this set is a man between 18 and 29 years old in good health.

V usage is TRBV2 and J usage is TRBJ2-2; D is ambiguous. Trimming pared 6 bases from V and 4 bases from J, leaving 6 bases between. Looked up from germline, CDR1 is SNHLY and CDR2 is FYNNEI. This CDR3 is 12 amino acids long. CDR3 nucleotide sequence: TGTGCCAGCAGGGGCCCCACCGGGGAGCTGTTTTTT. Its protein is CASRGPTGELFF.

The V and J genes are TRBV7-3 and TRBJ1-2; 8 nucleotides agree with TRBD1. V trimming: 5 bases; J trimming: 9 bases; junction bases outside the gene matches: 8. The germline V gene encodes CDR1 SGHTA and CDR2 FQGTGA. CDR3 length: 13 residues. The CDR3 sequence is CASSPKQGASYTF. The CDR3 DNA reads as TGTGCCAGCAGCCCCAAGCAGGGGGCGAGCTACACCTTC.

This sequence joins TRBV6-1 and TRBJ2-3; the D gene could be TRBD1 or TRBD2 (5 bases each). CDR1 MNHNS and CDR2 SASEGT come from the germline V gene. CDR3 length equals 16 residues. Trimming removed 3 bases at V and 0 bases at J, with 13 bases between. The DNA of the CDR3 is TGTGCCAGCAGTGATAGGGGAGTCCCAAGCACAGATACGCAGTATTTT. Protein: CASSDRGVPSTDTQYF.

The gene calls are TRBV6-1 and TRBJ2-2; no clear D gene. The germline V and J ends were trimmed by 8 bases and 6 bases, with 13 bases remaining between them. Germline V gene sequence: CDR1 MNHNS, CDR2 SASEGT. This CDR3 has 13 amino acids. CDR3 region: CASGLDGPGELFF. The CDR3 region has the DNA TGTGCCAGCGGGTTAGACGGCCCCGGGGAGCTGTTTTTT.

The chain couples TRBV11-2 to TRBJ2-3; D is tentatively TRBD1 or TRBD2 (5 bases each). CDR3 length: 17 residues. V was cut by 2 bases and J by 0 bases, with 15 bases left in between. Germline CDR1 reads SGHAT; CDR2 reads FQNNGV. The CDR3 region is CASSLRIGGTSTDTQYF. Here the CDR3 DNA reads TGTGCCAGCAGCTTAAGGATTGGGGGTACAAGCACAGATACGCAGTATTTT. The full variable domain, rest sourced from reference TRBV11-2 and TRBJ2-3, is EAGVAQSPRYKIIEKRQSVAFWCNPISGHATLYWYQQILGQGPKLLIQFQNNGVVDDSQLPKDRFSAERLKGVDSTLKIQPAKLEDSAVYLCASSLRIGGTSTDTQYFGPGTRLTVL.

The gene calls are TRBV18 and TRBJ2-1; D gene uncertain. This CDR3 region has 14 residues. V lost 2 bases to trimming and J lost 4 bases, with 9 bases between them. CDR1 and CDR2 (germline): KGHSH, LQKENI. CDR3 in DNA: TGTGCCAGCTCACCAAGGGTCGAATACAATGAGCAGTTCTTC. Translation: CASSPRVEYNEQFF.

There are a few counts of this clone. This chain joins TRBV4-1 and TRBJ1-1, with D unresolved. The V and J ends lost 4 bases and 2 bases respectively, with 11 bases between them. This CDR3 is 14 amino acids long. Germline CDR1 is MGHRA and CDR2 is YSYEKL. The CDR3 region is CASSPRAINTEAFF. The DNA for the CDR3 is TGCGCCAGCAGCCCGCGGGCCATCAACACTGAAGCTTTCTTT.

The CDR3, as DNA: TGTGCCAGCACCGTAGGACAGGTTAGCTCCTACGAGCAGTACTTC. It is translated as CASTVGQVSSYEQYF. J is TRBJ2-7 and V is TRBV11-2; 7 nucleotides align to TRBD1. The V gene end was trimmed by 7 bases and the J gene end by 0 bases; junction bases not matched to a gene: 9. CDR1 and CDR2 (germline): SGHAT, FQNNGV. The CDR3 runs 15 residues.

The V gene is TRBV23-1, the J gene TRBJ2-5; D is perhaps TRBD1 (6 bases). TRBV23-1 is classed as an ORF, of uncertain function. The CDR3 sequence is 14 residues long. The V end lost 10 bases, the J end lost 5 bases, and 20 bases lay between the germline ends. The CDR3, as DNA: TGCGCCACCCGCCCCGGACAGCCGGGGGAGACCCAGTACTTC. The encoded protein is CATRPGQPGETQYF.